A single sample is the source of the 2 T cell receptor beta chains below, sequenced in a study of OX40 agonist ivuxolimab in advanced cancers. Sequencing used immunoSEQ multiplex PCR; TCRdb keeps in-frame clones, though not all of them. The sample has roughly 56,000 clones; 70% to 90% are singletons. Sequences were derived from CD4+ or CD8+ T cells sorted from blood, sampled in a trial of the OX40 agonist ivuxolimab. Source of these receptors: an adult with an advanced solid tumor such as melanoma, head and neck, liver or kidney cancer.

A single count supports this clone. This chain uses TRBV10-3 with TRBJ2-7, with 8 bases fitting TRBD1. The CDR3 is 13 amino acids. Germline loops: CDR1 ENHRY, CDR2 SYGVKD. J lost 7 bases, V lost 3 bases, and 5 bases had no gene match. The CDR3 protein is CAISDDRGLEQYF. The CDR3 coding sequence is TGTGCCATCAGTGACGACAGGGGCCTGGAGCAGTACTTC.

The gene calls are TRBV27 and TRBJ2-5; 12 nucleotides match TRBD1. The V and J ends lost 5 bases and 7 bases, in that order; junction bases with no gene match: 11. The germline V gene has CDR1 MNHEY and CDR2 SMNVEV (reference sequence). The length of the CDR3 is 16 residues. CDR3 coding DNA: TGTGCCAGCAGTCCCCAGGCGGGACAGGGGGCTGTGACCCAGTACTTC. This codes for CASSPQAGQGAVTQYF.